The 28 T cell receptor beta chains below come from one sample, sequenced in a study of cytomegalovirus exposure and HLA in healthy donors. TCRdb's copy holds only in-frame clones and misses some; the assay was immunoSEQ multiplex PCR. The repertoire holds some 120,000 clones, with 85% to 90% as singletons. The specimen was PBMCs. The receptors come from a man between 25 and 39 years old in good health and CMV-seronegative.

The chain joins TRBV4-2 to TRBJ2-1; D gene ambiguous. This CDR3 comprises 13 residues. Deletions cut 4 bases from V and 8 bases from J, with 12 bases between. Germline-derived CDR1 and CDR2 are LGHNA and YNFKEQ. The CDR3: CASSPSPSDEQFF. In DNA, the CDR3 is TGTGCCAGCAGCCCCTCGCCGAGCGATGAGCAGTTCTTC.

The J gene is TRBJ1-2, the V gene TRBV27; 9 bases align to TRBD1. The CDR3 sequence is 20 residues long. After removal of 2 bases from V and 7 bases from J, the junction contained 23 bases not matched to a gene. Germline-derived CDR1 and CDR2 are MNHEY and SMNVEV (reference sequence). In nucleotides, the CDR3 is TGTGCCAGCAGTTTAGGGGCTTTCGGGGGACAGGGTAAGGGTCGGTCTGGCTACACCTTC. Amino acids: CASSLGAFGGQGKGRSGYTF.

The J gene is TRBJ1-2, the V gene TRBV6-5, with a tentative D call TRBD1 (5 bases). The CDR3 is made up of 15 amino acids. Germline CDR1 is MNHEY and CDR2 is SVGAGI. The ends were cut back, 0 bases at V and 4 bases at J, with 12 bases in the middle. CDR3 residues: CASSYSSGGSYGYTF. CDR3 nucleotide sequence: TGTGCCAGCAGTTACTCGAGCGGGGGATCCTATGGCTACACCTTC.

The V call is TRBV19, the J call TRBJ2-7, with D unresolved. The germline V gene encodes CDR1 LNHDA and CDR2 SQIVND (reference sequence). The CDR3 loop spans 14 amino acids. Trimming took off 3 bases at V and 0 bases at J, with 9 bases between the two ends. This chain's CDR3 is CASSIRLSSYEQYF. For the CDR3, the DNA is TGTGCCAGTAGTATCCGACTTAGCTCCTACGAGCAGTACTTC.

This sequence joins TRBV5-1 and TRBJ1-3; TRBD1 aligns across 8 bases. Per the germline V gene, CDR1 is SGHRS and CDR2 is YFSETQ. The CDR3 totals 15 residues. After removal of 5 bases from V and 4 bases from J, the junction contained 8 bases not matched to a gene. The CDR3 here is CASRTGDNAGNTIYF. Here the CDR3 DNA reads TGCGCCAGCAGGACAGGGGATAATGCCGGAAACACCATATATTTT.

This clone was counted only a few times. V gene TRBV10-3 combines with J gene TRBJ1-2, with 9 bases lining up with TRBD1. V shed 6 bases and J 2 bases; nucleotides not matched to a gene: 4. Germline-derived CDR1 and CDR2 are ENHRY and SYGVKD. This CDR3 has 14 amino acids. CDR3 sequence reads: CAISPGTGNYGYTF. Written as DNA, the CDR3 is TGTGCCATCAGCCCCGGGACAGGGAACTATGGCTACACCTTC.

V and J are TRBV30 and TRBJ2-7; TRBD1 aligns across 9 bases. The CDR3 is 12 amino acids. CDR1 and CDR2 from the germline V gene are GTSNPN and SVGIG (reference sequence). Trimming cost V 8 bases and J 7 bases; bases outside gene matches: 9. CDR3 in amino acids: CARTGGLGEQYF. The CDR3 nucleotides read TGTGCCCGAACAGGGGGCTTGGGGGAGCAGTACTTC. The variable domain in full, with the rest retrieved from reference TRBV30 and TRBJ2-7, is SQTIHQWPATLVQPVGSPLSLECTVEGTSNPNLYWYRQAAGRGLQLLFYSVGIGQISSEVPQNLSASRPQDRQFILSSKKLLLSDSGFYLCARTGGLGEQYFGPGTRLTVT.

The rearrangement uses TRBV7-7 and TRBJ2-7; TRBD1 might be the D (5 bases). CDR1 SSHAT and CDR2 FNYEAQ come from the germline V gene (reference sequence). The CDR3 contains 13 residues. Trimming took 5 bases from V and 3 from J, leaving 11 bases between them. The CDR3 DNA reads TGTGCCAGCAGCCGACAGTTTAACTACGAGCAGTACTTC. Protein: CASSRQFNYEQYF. The full variable domain, completed using reference TRBV7-7 and TRBJ2-7, is GAGVSQSPRYKVTKRGQDVTLRCDPISSHATLYWYQQALGQGPEFLTYFNYEAQPDKSGLPSDRFSAERPEGSISTLTIQRTEQRDSAMYRCASSRQFNYEQYFGPGTRLTVT.

The V and J genes are TRBV7-2 and TRBJ2-7, with 8 nucleotides matching TRBD1. V lost 3 bases to trimming and J lost 5 bases; unmatched junction nucleotides: 9. The CDR3 contains 15 residues. Germline values: CDR1 SGHTA, CDR2 FQGNSA. CDR3 DNA sequence: TGTGCCAGCAGCTTGCTATGGACAGGGTCCAACGAGCAGTACTTC. Protein product: CASSLLWTGSNEQYF. Full variable domain (missing parts from reference TRBV7-2 and TRBJ2-7): GAGVSQSPSNKVTEKGKDVELRCDPISGHTALYWYRQSLGQGLEFLIYFQGNSAPDKSGLPSDRFSAERTGGSVSTLTIQRTQQEDSAVYLCASSLLWTGSNEQYFGPGTRLTVT.

The chain combines TRBV6-5 with TRBJ1-1, with 9 bases lining up with TRBD1. The junction had 5 bases not matched to a gene; V was cut back by 4 bases and J by 2 bases. Germline-derived CDR1 and CDR2 are MNHEY and SVGAGI. The CDR3 is made up of 15 amino acids. CDR3 coding DNA: TGTGCCAGCAGTTCCCGGGACAGGGCAAACACTGAAGCTTTCTTT. Protein product: CASSSRDRANTEAFF.

J is TRBJ1-5 and V is TRBV2, with D perhaps matching TRBD1 (5 bases). The CDR3 is 14 residues long. V lost 4 bases and J lost 5, with 12 bases in between. Germline CDR1 SNHLY, CDR2 FYNNEI. The CDR3 nucleotides read TGTGCCAGCAGTGTCCTCTTAGGGGATCAGCCCCAGCATTTT. Its protein product is CASSVLLGDQPQHF.

This chain joins TRBV10-3 and TRBJ2-1; 11 bases fit TRBD2. The trim removed 0 bases at V and 15 bases at J, leaving 22 bases unmatched. The CDR3 is 19 residues long. Germline CDR1 is ENHRY and CDR2 is SYGVKD. The CDR3 here is CAISESEDVGTSGALGRFF. In nucleotides, the CDR3 is TGTGCCATCAGTGAGTCCGAGGATGTCGGGACTAGCGGAGCTCTAGGACGGTTCTTC.

This clone has just one count. The rearrangement links TRBV2 to TRBJ1-1; no firm D call. Trimming shortened V by 7 bases and J by 0 bases, and 9 bases separated the two germline ends. The CDR3 covers 13 residues. Germline V gene lookup returns CDR1 SNHLY and CDR2 FYNNEI. The CDR3 coding sequence is TGTGCCAGCAAAGGCGGAATGAACACTGAAGCTTTCTTT. Translation gives CASKGGMNTEAFF.

This chain connects TRBV19 to TRBJ2-1; TRBD2 matches 15 bases. The CDR3 is made up of 17 amino acids. Germline assignment: CDR1 LNHDA and CDR2 SQIVND (reference sequence). V lost 3 bases to trimming and J lost 7 bases; unmatched junction nucleotides: 7. CDR3 sequence reads: CASSMAAGTSGRNEQFF. Here the CDR3 DNA reads TGTGCCAGTAGTATGGCGGCCGGGACTAGCGGGAGGAATGAGCAGTTCTTC.

The CDR3 here is CASSFLSYGYTF. In nucleotides, the CDR3 is TGTGCCAGCAGCTTTTTGAGCTATGGCTACACCTTC. The chain combines TRBV7-2 with TRBJ1-2; D unresolved. The germline gives CDR1 SGHTA, CDR2 FQGNSA. V was trimmed by 3 bases and J by 4 bases, leaving 6 bases between them. This CDR3 region has 12 residues.

The sample holds a few counts of this clone. This sequence joins TRBV6-5 and TRBJ1-1, with D unresolved. CDR3 length: 14 amino acids. The V gene lost 1 base and the J gene lost 2 bases, with 8 bases spanning the gap. The germline CDR1 and CDR2 sequences are MNHEY and SVGAGI. CDR3 sequence (DNA): TGTGCCAGCAGTTACTATAAGACTAACACTGAAGCTTTCTTT. As protein: CASSYYKTNTEAFF.

V is TRBV6-5 and J is TRBJ2-7; 9 bases fit TRBD1. Germline V CDR1 and CDR2: MNHEY, SVGAGI. The J segment lost 3 bases and the V segment lost 6 bases, leaving 6 bases of the junction unmatched. The CDR3 sequence is 14 residues long. The CDR3 loop is CASRSTGGIYEQYF. Here the CDR3 DNA reads TGTGCCAGCAGGTCGACAGGGGGGATCTACGAGCAGTACTTC.

This clone was seen a handful of times. V gene TRBV2 combines with J gene TRBJ1-2, with D tentatively TRBD1 (6 bases). CDR3 size: 13 residues. V was trimmed by 6 bases and J by 5 bases, leaving 13 bases between them. Germline V gene lookup returns CDR1 SNHLY and CDR2 FYNNEI. CDR3 DNA sequence: TGTGCCAGCAGCAAGGACAGCACATATGGCTACACCTTC. Protein sequence: CASSKDSTYGYTF.

This sequence joins TRBV9 and TRBJ2-5; perhaps TRBD1 as D (6 bases). This CDR3 spans 14 amino acids. Germline-derived CDR1 and CDR2 are SGDLS and YYNGEE. The V end lost 4 bases, the J end lost 2 bases, and 12 bases lay between the germline ends. The CDR3 DNA follows: TGTGCCAGCAGCCCCCCCCAGGGGCAAGAGACCCAGTACTTC. Its protein product is CASSPPQGQETQYF.

This chain uses TRBV18 with TRBJ1-2, with D possibly matching TRBD1 (5 bases). The CDR3 spans 18 residues. Germline assignment: CDR1 KGHSH and CDR2 LQKENI. V dropped 4 bases and J dropped 1 base, with 22 bases sitting between them. This chain's CDR3 is CASSHLTGTSGDNYGYTF. CDR3 nucleotide sequence: TGTGCCAGCTCACACCTGACCGGGACTTCAGGCGATAACTATGGCTACACCTTC.

The chain has TRBV7-3 and TRBJ2-1; perhaps TRBD2 as D (6 bases). The V end was cut by 2 bases, the J end by 10 bases, with 12 bases between. The germline V gene has CDR1 SGHTA and CDR2 FQGTGA. CDR3 length equals 13 residues. The CDR3 DNA reads TGTGCCAGCAGCTTAGAGGAGGGCGGGGAGCAGTTCTTC. Translated, it gives CASSLEEGGEQFF.

This chain uses TRBV7-3 with TRBJ2-3, with 8 bases that match TRBD2. The junction had 11 bases not matched to a gene; V was cut back by 2 bases and J by 4 bases. CDR3 size: 17 residues. Germline loops: CDR1 SGHTA, CDR2 FQGTGA. The DNA for the CDR3 is TGTGCCAGCAGCTTAGGAAAAGCGGGAGCGGGGGCAGATACGCAGTATTTT. Its translation: CASSLGKAGAGADTQYF.

The chain is built from TRBV28 and TRBJ2-7; the match to TRBD1 covers 9 bases. CDR1 is MDHEN, CDR2 SYDVKM, per germline. The CDR3 runs 14 residues. The J segment lost 3 bases and the V segment lost 6 bases, leaving 6 bases of the junction unmatched. CDR3 nucleotide sequence: TGTGCCAGCAGGGGACAGGGCTTCCGCTACGAGCAGTACTTC. Translation gives CASRGQGFRYEQYF.

The V gene is TRBV7-9, the J gene TRBJ1-3; TRBD1 is a possible D gene (5 bases). CDR3 length: 15 amino acids. The germline V and J ends were trimmed by 6 bases and 1 base, with 13 bases remaining between them. Germline CDR1 is SEHNR and CDR2 is FQNEAQ (reference sequence). In DNA, the CDR3 is TGTGCCAGCAGTTCACTTAGGGGATCTGGAAACACCATATATTTT. This codes for CASSSLRGSGNTIYF.

V and J are TRBV6-5 and TRBJ2-1, with TRBD1 matching 8 bases. Germline-derived CDR1 and CDR2 are MNHEY and SVGAGI. The CDR3 loop spans 15 amino acids. V dropped 5 bases and J dropped 8; count of bases not matched to a gene: 11. CDR3 region: CASSQDRGRGDEQFF. In nucleotides, the CDR3 is TGTGCCAGCAGTCAAGACAGGGGAAGGGGGGATGAGCAGTTCTTC.

The gene calls are TRBV6-4 and TRBJ2-2, with TRBD2 matching over 7 bases. The germline gives CDR1 MRHNA, CDR2 SNTAGT. Trimming took 5 bases from V and 1 from J; bases not matched to a gene: 1. CDR3 length: 14 residues. The CDR3 region is CASSSGENTGELFF. CDR3 in DNA: TGTGCCAGCAGTAGCGGGGAGAACACCGGGGAGCTGTTTTTT.

The rearrangement uses TRBV19 and TRBJ1-1; D perhaps matches TRBD1 (6 bases). CDR3 length: 14 residues. The germline V and J ends were trimmed by 6 bases and 3 bases, with 14 bases remaining between them. Germline V gene sequence: CDR1 LNHDA, CDR2 SQIVND (reference sequence). CDR3 protein: CASRPQGGHTEAFF. In nucleotides, the CDR3 is TGTGCCAGTAGGCCACAGGGAGGGCACACTGAAGCTTTCTTT. Full variable domain (missing parts from reference TRBV19 and TRBJ1-1): DGGITQSPKYLFRKEGQNVTLSCEQNLNHDAMYWYRQDPGQGLRLIYYSQIVNDFQKGDIAEGYSVSREKKESFPLTVTSAQKNPTAFYLCASRPQGGHTEAFFGQGTRLTVV.

V gene TRBV4-3 combines with J gene TRBJ2-1, with D tentatively TRBD2 (6 bases). This CDR3 contains 17 residues. CDR1 is LGHNA, CDR2 YSLEER, per germline. The V gene lost 0 bases and the J gene lost 0 bases, with 12 bases spanning the gap. The CDR3 DNA is TGCGCCAGCAGCCAAGAGGGCGGGAAGAACTCCTACAATGAGCAGTTCTTC. Its protein is CASSQEGGKNSYNEQFF.